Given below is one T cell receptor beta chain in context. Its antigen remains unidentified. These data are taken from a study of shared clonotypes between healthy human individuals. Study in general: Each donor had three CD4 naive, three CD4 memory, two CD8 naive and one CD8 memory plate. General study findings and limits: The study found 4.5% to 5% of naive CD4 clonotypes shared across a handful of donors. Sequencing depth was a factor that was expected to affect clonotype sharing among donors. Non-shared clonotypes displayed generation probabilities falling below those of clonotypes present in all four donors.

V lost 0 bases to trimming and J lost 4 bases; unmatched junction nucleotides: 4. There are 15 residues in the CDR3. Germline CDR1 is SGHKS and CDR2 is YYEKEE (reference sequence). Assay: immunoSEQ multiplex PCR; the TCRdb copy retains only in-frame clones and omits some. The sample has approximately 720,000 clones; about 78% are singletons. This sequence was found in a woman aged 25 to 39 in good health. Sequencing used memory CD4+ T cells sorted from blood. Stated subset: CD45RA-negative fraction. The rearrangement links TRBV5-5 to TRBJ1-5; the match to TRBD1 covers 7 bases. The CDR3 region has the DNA TGTGCCAGCAGCTTGGTCGCGGACAGGAATCAGCCCCAGCATTTT. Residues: CASSLVADRNQPQHF.